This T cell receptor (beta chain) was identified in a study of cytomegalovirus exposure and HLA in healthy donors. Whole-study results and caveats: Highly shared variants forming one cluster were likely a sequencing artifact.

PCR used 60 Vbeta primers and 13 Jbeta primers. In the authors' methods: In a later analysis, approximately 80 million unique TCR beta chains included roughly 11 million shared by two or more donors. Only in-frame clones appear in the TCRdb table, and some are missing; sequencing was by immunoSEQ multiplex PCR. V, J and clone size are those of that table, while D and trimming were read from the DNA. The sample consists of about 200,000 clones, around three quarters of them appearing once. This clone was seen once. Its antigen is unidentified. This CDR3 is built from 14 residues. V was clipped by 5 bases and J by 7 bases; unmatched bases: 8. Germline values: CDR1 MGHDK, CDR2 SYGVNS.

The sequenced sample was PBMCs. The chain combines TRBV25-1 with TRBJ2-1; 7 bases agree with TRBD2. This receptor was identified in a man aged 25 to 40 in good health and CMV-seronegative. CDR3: CASSRERTRNEQFF. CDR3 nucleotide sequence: TGTGCCAGCAGTAGGGAACGGACTAGAAATGAGCAGTTCTTC.